This entry features one T cell receptor (beta chain) sequence. This sample was included in a study of blood T cell repertoires in COVID-19. Enrollees, roughly 18 to 89 years old, lived in fewer than 25 US areas. As handled by the study authors: Amplification of reference gene primers provided the estimated nucleated cell counts. Profiling relied on immunoSEQ multiplex PCR, and the TCRdb table lists in-frame clones only, not all of them. The V and J calls and the clone size are those of that table, but D and trimming were determined from the DNA. The table has 250,000 to 300,000 clones, roughly nine tenths seen once. The sequenced sample consisted of PBMCs or T cells enriched from blood (not recorded which). The TCR originated in a woman aged 50 to 60 who had been exposed to COVID-19.

The CDR3 sequence is CASRGGGPSDTQYF. CDR3 nucleotides: TGTGCCAGCAGAGGGGGGGGCCCATCAGATACGCAGTATTTT. The V gene is TRBV7-9, the J gene TRBJ2-3, with D perhaps matching TRBD2 (7 bases). Germline V gene sequence: CDR1 SEHNR, CDR2 FQNEAQ (reference sequence). CDR3 length equals 14 residues. With 6 bases removed from V and 4 bases from J, the gap between germline ends came to 14 bases.